This T cell receptor beta chain was captured by sequencing in a study of response to subunit inactivated influenza vaccine. One entry per CDR3 protein, called by TCRdb with MiXCR from the RT-PCR reads. The sample shows around 520,000 distinct CDR3 sequences, roughly 12% of them seen only once. Study-level results: Only a handful of new T cells, the authors suggested, are recruited with each seasonal influenza vaccination.

This CDR3 is 12 amino acids long. The germline V gene has CDR1 MDHEN and CDR2 SYDVKM. V trimming: 5 bases; J trimming: 14 bases; junction bases outside the gene matches: 8. This clonotype has only a few counts. Its antigen remains unknown. This specimen consisted of PBMCs from blood, obtained on the day of vaccination. The chain employs TRBV28 and TRBJ1-1; 10 bases align to TRBD1. This TCR was sampled from a man in his fifties who received an inactivated influenza vaccine. As DNA, the CDR3 is TGTGCCAGCAGTGCGAAGGGACAGGGGCCCTTCTTT. Its protein product is CASSAKGQGPFF.